The sample holds many counts of the clone carrying this T cell receptor beta chain. This study enrolled people aged 18 to 89 from around 26 US geographic areas. Looked up from germline, CDR1 is LGHNA and CDR2 is YNFKEQ. CDR3 length equals 16 residues. Losses at the gene ends were 5 bases for V and 4 bases for J; bases not matched to a gene: 7. This entry belongs to a study of blood T cell repertoires in COVID-19. Study context: Material from acute and convalescent COVID-19 was sourced from the United States, Italy and Spain. T cells, B-cell-depleted T cells, or PBMCs supplied cDNA or gDNA.

The table came from immunoSEQ multiplex PCR; TCRdb's copy has only in-frame clones and leaves some out. Seen here are approximately 220,000 clones, roughly nine tenths observed once, and the top ten hold roughly 2.8%. Input material: PBMCs or T cells enriched from blood (not recorded which). This receptor was taken from a woman in her 30s who had recovered from COVID-19. The chain is built from TRBV4-2 and TRBJ2-3; TRBD2 matches at 12 bases. This CDR3 reads CASSLSSGGGADTQYF. The CDR3 DNA is TGTGCCAGCAGCTTATCTAGCGGGGGGGGCGCAGATACGCAGTATTTT.